Each of the 12 T cell receptor beta chains below was sequenced from the same sample in a study of cytomegalovirus exposure and HLA in healthy donors. PCR employed 60 Vbeta and 13 Jbeta primers. Clones were sequenced by immunoSEQ multiplex PCR, and TCRdb holds only the in-frame ones, with some missing. The sample yields approximately 110,000 clones, less than 20% seen once. Material for sequencing was PBMCs. Source of these receptors: a woman aged 18-29 years in good health and CMV-seronegative.

CDR3 protein: CSVREGVTYEQYF. Written as DNA, the CDR3 is TGCAGCGTTCGAGAGGGGGTTACCTACGAGCAGTACTTC. The V call is TRBV29-1, the J call TRBJ2-7; D might be TRBD1 (6 bases). Trimming removed 5 bases from V and 2 bases from J, with 13 bases in between. The CDR3 has 13 amino acids. Germline V CDR1 and CDR2: SQVTM, ANQGSEA.

The sample holds a few counts of this clone. V is TRBV4-1 and J is TRBJ2-7; D possibly corresponds to TRBD2 (5 bases). Looked up from germline, CDR1 is MGHRA and CDR2 is YSYEKL. CDR3 size: 16 residues. Trimming left V 1 base short and J 4 bases short, with 17 bases between. The CDR3 is CASSQGRASPLYEQYF. CDR3 in DNA: TGCGCCAGCAGCCAAGGACGGGCTAGCCCTCTATACGAGCAGTACTTC.

The chain combines TRBV4-1 with TRBJ1-5, with no clear D. With 3 bases removed from V and 3 bases from J, the gap between germline ends came to 6 bases. From germline, CDR1 is MGHRA and CDR2 YSYEKL. The CDR3 has 13 amino acids. The CDR3 sequence: CASSHGPNQPQHF. CDR3 DNA: TGCGCCAGCAGCCATGGCCCCAATCAGCCCCAGCATTTT.

The V and J genes are TRBV4-1 and TRBJ2-5, with D maybe TRBD1 (6 bases). Trimming removed 1 base at V and 2 bases at J, with 14 bases between. There are 16 residues in the CDR3. The germline CDR1 and CDR2 sequences are MGHRA and YSYEKL. CDR3 bases: TGCGCCAGCAGCCAAGCGGTCGGGACACCACAAGAGACCCAGTACTTC. Its translation is CASSQAVGTPQETQYF.

The chain recombines TRBV2 with TRBJ1-5, with 10 bases matching TRBD1. Germline loops: CDR1 SNHLY, CDR2 FYNNEI. V lost 6 bases to trimming and J lost 3 bases; unmatched junction nucleotides: 2. The CDR3 runs to 14 residues. In DNA, the CDR3 is TGTGCCAGCAGGGGGACAGGGGACAATCAGCCCCAGCATTTT. Translation: CASRGTGDNQPQHF.

The chain joins TRBV7-6 to TRBJ1-5; D is unresolved. The germline gives CDR1 SGHVS, CDR2 FNYEAQ. There are 15 residues in the CDR3. Trimming stripped 1 base from V and 0 bases from J, with 7 bases between. The CDR3 region has the DNA TGTGCCAGCAGCTTAGGAGCGAATAGCAATCAGCCCCAGCATTTT. Translation: CASSLGANSNQPQHF.

The chain employs TRBV6-6 and TRBJ2-5, with D tentatively TRBD1 (5 bases). The CDR3 totals 14 residues. V was clipped by 0 bases and J by 5 bases, with 10 bases between them. Germline assignment: CDR1 MNHNY and CDR2 SVGAGI (reference sequence). The CDR3, as DNA: TGTGCCAGCAGTTACTCAGCAGGGTTGGAGACCCAGTACTTC. This translates into CASSYSAGLETQYF.

The chain carries TRBV5-1 and TRBJ2-3; possibly TRBD1 for D (6 bases). Germline loops: CDR1 SGHRS, CDR2 YFSETQ. There are 16 residues in the CDR3. The V gene lost 3 bases and the J gene lost 1 base, with 15 bases spanning the gap. The CDR3 nucleotides read TGCGCCAGCAGCTACACAGGGTCTGGAGGCACAGATACGCAGTATTTT. Translated: CASSYTGSGGTDTQYF.

This clone has only a few counts. This chain links TRBV7-6 with TRBJ2-2; D remains unclear. Trimming took 5 bases from V and 2 from J, leaving 3 bases between them. The V gene's germline CDR1 is SGHVS and CDR2 FNYEAQ. This CDR3 spans 12 amino acids. This CDR3 is CASSTNTGELFF. The CDR3 nucleotides are TGTGCCAGCAGCACTAACACCGGGGAGCTGTTTTTT.

The CDR3 sequence: CASSGTGWSEQYF. CDR3 nucleotide sequence: TGTGCCAGCAGCGGGACAGGGTGGTCCGAGCAGTACTTC. The chain recombines TRBV13 with TRBJ2-7, with 9 bases identical to TRBD1. The V and J ends lost 5 bases and 6 bases, in that order; junction bases with no gene match: 5. The CDR3 sequence is 13 residues long. Germline values: CDR1 PRHDT, CDR2 FYEKMQ (reference sequence).

This clone came up a few times. This chain links TRBV6-1 with TRBJ1-5, with TRBD1 matching 10 bases. Germline V gene sequence: CDR1 MNHNS, CDR2 SASEGT. This CDR3 contains 15 residues. V shed 3 bases, J shed 6 bases, and the junction held 5 bases outside the gene matches. The CDR3 reads CASSDGTGVSQPQHF. The DNA of the CDR3 is TGTGCCAGCAGTGACGGGACAGGGGTTAGTCAGCCCCAGCATTTT.

The genes are TRBV7-2 and TRBJ2-7; 11 nucleotides match TRBD2. Trimming at V came to 1 base and at J to 2 bases, leaving 1 base not matched to a gene. This CDR3 has 15 residues. CDR1 and CDR2 (germline): SGHTA, FQGNSA. The CDR3: CASSLGSGGAYEQYF. Here the CDR3 DNA reads TGTGCCAGCAGCTTAGGTAGCGGGGGGGCCTACGAGCAGTACTTC.